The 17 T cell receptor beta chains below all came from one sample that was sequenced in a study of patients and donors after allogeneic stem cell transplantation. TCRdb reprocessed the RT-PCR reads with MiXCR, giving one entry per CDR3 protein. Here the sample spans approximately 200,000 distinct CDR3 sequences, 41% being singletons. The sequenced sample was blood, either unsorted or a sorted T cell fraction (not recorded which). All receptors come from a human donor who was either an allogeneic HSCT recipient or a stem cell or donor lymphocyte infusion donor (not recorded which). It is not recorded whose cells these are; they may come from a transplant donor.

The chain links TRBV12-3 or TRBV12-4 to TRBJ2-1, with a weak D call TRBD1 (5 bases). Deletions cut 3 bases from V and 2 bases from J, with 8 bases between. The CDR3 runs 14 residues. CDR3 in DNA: TGTGCCAGCAGTTTCGCAGGGCCCTACAATGAGCAGTTCTTC. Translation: CASSFAGPYNEQFF.

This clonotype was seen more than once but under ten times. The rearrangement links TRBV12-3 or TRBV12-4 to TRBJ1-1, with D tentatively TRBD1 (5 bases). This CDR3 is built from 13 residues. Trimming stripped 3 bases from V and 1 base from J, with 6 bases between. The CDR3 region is CASSFGQNTEAFF. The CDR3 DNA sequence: TGTGCCAGCAGTTTTGGACAGAACACTGAAGCTTTCTTT.

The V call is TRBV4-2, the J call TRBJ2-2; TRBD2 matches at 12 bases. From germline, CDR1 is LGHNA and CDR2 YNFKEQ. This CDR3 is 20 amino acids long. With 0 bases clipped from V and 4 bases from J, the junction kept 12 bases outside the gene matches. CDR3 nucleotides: TGTGCCAGCAGCCAAGATAGGCGGCTAGCGGGAGGGCCAAGCACCGGGGAGCTGTTTTTT. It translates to CASSQDRRLAGGPSTGELFF.

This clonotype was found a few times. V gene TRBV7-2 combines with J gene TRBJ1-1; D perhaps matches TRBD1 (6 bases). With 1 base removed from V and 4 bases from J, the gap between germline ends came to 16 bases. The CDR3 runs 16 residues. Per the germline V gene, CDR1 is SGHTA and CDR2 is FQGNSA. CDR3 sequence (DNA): TGTGCCAGCAGCTTAGATAACAGGGTACTGAGCACTGAAGCTTTCTTT. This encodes CASSLDNRVLSTEAFF.

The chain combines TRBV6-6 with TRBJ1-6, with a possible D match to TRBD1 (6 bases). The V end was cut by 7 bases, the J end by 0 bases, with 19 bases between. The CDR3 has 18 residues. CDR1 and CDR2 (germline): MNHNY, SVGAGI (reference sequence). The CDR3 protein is CASTLAPGVSSYNSPLHF. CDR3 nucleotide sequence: TGTGCCAGCACCCTAGCTCCAGGGGTCAGCTCCTATAATTCACCCCTCCACTTT.

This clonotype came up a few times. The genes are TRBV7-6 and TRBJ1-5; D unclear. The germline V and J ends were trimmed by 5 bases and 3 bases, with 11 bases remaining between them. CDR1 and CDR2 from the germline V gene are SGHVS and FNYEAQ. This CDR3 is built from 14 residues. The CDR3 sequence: CASSRSVANQPQHF. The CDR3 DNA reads TGTGCCAGCAGCCGATCCGTTGCCAATCAGCCCCAGCATTTT.

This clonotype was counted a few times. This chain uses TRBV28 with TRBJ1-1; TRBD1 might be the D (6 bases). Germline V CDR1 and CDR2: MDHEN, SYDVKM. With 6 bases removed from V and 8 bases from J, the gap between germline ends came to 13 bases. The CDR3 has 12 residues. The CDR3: CASRLGGAEAFF. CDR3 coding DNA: TGTGCCAGCAGGTTAGGGGGTGCGGAAGCTTTCTTT.

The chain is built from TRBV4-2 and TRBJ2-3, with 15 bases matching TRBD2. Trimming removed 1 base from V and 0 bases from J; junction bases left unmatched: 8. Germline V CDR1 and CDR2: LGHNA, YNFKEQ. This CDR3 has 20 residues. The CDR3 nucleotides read TGTGCCAGCAGCCAAGGTCAGGGACTAGCGGGAGGCAAGAGCACAGATACGCAGTATTTT. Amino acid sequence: CASSQGQGLAGGKSTDTQYF.

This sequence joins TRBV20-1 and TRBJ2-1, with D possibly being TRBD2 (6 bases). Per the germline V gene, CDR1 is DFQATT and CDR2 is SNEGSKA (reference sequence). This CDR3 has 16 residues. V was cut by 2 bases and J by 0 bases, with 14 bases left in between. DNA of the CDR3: TGCAGTGCTAGACCCCGGGACTGGAGCTCCTACAATGAGCAGTTCTTC. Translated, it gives CSARPRDWSSYNEQFF.

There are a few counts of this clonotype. Here the CDR3 DNA reads TGTGCCAGCATTAACGATTTCGGTCAGCCCCAGCATTTT. Translated: CASINDFGQPQHF. The V call is TRBV12-3 or TRBV12-4, the J call TRBJ1-5; D is unclear. V was trimmed by 7 bases and J by 6 bases, leaving 13 bases between them. The CDR3 is 13 amino acids.

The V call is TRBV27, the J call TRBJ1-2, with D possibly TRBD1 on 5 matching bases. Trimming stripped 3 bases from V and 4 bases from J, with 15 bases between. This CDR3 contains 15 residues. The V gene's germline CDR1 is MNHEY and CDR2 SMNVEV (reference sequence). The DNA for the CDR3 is TGTGCCAGCAGTTTCCGCAGGGATTCATCCTATGGCTACACCTTC. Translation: CASSFRRDSSYGYTF.

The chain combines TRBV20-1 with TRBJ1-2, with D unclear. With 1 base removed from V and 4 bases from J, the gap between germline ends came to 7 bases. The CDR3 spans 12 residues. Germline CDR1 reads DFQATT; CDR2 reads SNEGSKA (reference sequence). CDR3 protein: CSARGTSYGYTF. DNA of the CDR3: TGCAGTGCTAGAGGTACTTCCTATGGCTACACCTTC.

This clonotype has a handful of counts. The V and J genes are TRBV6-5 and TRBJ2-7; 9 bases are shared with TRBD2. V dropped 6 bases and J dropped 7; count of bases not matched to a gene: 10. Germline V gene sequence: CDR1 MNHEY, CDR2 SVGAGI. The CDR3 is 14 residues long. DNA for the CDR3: TGTGCCAGCAGCCAGACTAGCGGCCCCCGTGAGCAGTACTTC. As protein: CASSQTSGPREQYF.

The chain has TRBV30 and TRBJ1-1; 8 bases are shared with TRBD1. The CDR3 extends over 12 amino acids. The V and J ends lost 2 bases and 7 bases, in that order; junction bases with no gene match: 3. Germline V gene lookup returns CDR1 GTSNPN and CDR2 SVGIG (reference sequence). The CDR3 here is CAWSRDRSEAFF. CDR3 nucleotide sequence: TGTGCCTGGAGTCGGGACAGGAGTGAAGCTTTCTTT.

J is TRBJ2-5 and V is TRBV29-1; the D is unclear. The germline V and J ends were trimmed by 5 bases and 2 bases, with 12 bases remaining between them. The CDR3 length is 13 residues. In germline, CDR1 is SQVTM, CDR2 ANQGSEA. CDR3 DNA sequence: TGCAGCGTTTATGGCTGGAATCAAGAGACCCAGTACTTC. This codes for CSVYGWNQETQYF.

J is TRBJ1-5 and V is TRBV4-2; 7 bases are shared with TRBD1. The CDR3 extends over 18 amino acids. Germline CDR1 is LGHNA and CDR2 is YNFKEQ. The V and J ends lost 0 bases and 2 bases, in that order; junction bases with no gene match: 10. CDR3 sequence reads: CASSQDPPGGGGNQPQHF. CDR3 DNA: TGTGCCAGCAGCCAAGATCCCCCAGGGGGAGGGGGCAATCAGCCCCAGCATTTT.

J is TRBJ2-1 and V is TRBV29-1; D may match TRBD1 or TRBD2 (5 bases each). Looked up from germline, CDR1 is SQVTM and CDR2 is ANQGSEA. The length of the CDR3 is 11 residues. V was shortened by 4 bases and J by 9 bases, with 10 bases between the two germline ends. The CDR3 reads CSVAIGTEQFF. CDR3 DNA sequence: TGCAGCGTTGCTATCGGGACTGAGCAGTTCTTC.